Described below is a single T cell receptor beta chain sequence and its context. Its antigen is currently unknown. Other DNA sequences within the sample encode an identical CDR3. This specimen belongs to a study of shared clonotypes between healthy human individuals. Findings and limits, study-wide: Shared clonotypes: about 5% naive CD4, about 4% naive CD8, roughly 2.2% memory CD4, more than 0.3% memory CD8.

The table came from immunoSEQ multiplex PCR; TCRdb's copy has only in-frame clones and leaves some out. This table has some 1.5 million clones, approximately 97% appearing once. This CDR3 is 14 amino acids long. Germline V gene data show CDR1 as MDHEN and CDR2 as SYDVKM. V lost 5 bases and J 0 bases, leaving 9 bases between the germline ends. The receptor was isolated from a man in his thirties or forties in good health. The chain carries TRBV28 and TRBJ2-3, with D tentatively TRBD2 (5 bases). The sequenced sample consisted of naive CD4+ T cells sorted from blood. Subset of the sample: CD45RA+ positively selected. In DNA form, the CDR3 reads TGTGCCAGCAGTCCCAGCGGAAGCACAGATACGCAGTATTTT. This sequence encodes CASSPSGSTDTQYF.